The clone carrying this T cell receptor (beta chain) has just a few counts. Its antigen is as yet unknown. This entry belongs to a study of PD-1 blockade in mismatch repair-deficient tumors. Study-level results: Tumor-resident clones, often undetectable pretreatment in blood, expanded then contracted after pembrolizumab.

Every patient had mismatch repair deficiency by PCR or immunohistochemistry. TCR sequencing covered a few patients who responded to pembrolizumab. The CDR3 runs to 17 residues. V was clipped by 3 bases and J by 0 bases, with 15 bases between them. The germline V gene has CDR1 LNHDA and CDR2 SQIVND (reference sequence). This table comes from immunoSEQ multiplex PCR, and its TCRdb copy is limited to in-frame clones, with some not included. The sample carries about 100,000 clones, approximately 83% recorded once. The chain combines TRBV19 with TRBJ2-1; D is possibly TRBD1 (5 bases). The source material was peripheral blood, sampled around 8 months after starting pembrolizumab. The receptor was isolated from an adult with mismatch repair-deficient cancer. CDR3 in amino acids: CASSISSGLGSYNEQFF. The CDR3 DNA sequence: TGTGCCAGTAGTATTTCCTCAGGGTTGGGCTCCTACAATGAGCAGTTCTTC.